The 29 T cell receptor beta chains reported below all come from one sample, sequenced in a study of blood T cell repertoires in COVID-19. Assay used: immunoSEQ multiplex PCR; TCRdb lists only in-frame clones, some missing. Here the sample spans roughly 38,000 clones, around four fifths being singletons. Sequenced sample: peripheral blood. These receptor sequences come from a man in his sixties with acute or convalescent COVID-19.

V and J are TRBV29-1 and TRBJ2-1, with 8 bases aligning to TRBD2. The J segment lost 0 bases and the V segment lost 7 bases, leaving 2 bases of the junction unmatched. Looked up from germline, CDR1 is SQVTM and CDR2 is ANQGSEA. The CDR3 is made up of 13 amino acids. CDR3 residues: CSGAGDSYNEQFF. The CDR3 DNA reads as TGCAGCGGAGCGGGAGACTCCTACAATGAGCAGTTCTTC.

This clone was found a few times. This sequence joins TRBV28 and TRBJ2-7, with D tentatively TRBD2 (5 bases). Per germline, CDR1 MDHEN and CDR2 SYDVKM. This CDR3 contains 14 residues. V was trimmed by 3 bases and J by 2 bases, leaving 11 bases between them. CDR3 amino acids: CASSFYLATYEQYF. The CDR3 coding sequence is TGTGCCAGCAGTTTTTATCTAGCCACCTACGAGCAGTACTTC. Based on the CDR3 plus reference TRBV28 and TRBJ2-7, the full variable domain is DVKVTQSSRYLVKRTGEKVFLECVQDMDHENMFWYRQDPGLGLRLIYFSYDVKMKEKGDIPEGYSVSREKKERFSLILESASTNQTSMYLCASSFYLATYEQYFGPGTRLTVT.

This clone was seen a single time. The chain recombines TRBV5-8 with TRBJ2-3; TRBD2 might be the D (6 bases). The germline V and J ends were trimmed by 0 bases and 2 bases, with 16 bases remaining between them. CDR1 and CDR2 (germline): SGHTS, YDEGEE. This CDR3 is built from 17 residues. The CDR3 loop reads CASSLEGAGSYTDTQYF. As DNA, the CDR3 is TGTGCCAGCAGCTTGGAGGGTGCGGGGTCATACACAGATACGCAGTATTTT.

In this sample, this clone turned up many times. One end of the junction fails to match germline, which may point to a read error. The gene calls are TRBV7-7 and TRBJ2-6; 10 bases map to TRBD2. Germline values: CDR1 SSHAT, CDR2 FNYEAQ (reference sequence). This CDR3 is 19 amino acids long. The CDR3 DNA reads TGTGCTAGCAGCCCCAGATCACTAGCGGGAAGGGCTGGGGCCAACGTCCTGACTTTC. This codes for CASSPRSLAGRAGANVLTF.

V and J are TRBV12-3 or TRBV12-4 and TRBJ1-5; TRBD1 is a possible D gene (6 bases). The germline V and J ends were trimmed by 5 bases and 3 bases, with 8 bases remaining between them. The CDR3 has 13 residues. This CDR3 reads CASSQGINQPQHF. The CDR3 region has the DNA TGTGCCAGCAGTCAGGGGATCAATCAGCCCCAGCATTTT.

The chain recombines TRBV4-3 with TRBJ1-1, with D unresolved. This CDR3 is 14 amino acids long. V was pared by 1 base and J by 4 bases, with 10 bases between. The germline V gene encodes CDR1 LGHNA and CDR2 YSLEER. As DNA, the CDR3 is TGCGCCAGCAGCCAAGTGACTACGGGCACTGAAGCTTTCTTT. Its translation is CASSQVTTGTEAFF.

The DNA for the CDR3 is TGTGCCAGCAGTTACAGCTCTGAGCAGTACTTC. Encoded protein: CASSYSSEQYF. The V and J genes are TRBV6-2 or TRBV6-3 and TRBJ2-7; D is ambiguous. V was clipped by 2 bases and J by 7 bases, with 6 bases between them. Germline assignment: CDR1 MNHEY and CDR2 SVGEGT. CDR3 length equals 11 residues.

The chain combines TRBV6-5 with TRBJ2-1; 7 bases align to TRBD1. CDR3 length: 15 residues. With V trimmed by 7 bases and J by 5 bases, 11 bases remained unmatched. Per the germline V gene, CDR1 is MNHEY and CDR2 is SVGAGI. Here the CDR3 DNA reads TGTGCCAGCACTCCAGTGGGACAGCCTAACAATGAGCAGTTCTTC. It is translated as CASTPVGQPNNEQFF.

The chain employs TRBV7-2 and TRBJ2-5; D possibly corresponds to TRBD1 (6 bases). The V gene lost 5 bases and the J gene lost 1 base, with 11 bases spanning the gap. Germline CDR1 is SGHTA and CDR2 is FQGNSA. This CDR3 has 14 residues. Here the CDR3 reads CASSLRGFQETQYF. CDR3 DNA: TGTGCCAGCAGCCTAAGGGGGTTCCAAGAGACCCAGTACTTC.

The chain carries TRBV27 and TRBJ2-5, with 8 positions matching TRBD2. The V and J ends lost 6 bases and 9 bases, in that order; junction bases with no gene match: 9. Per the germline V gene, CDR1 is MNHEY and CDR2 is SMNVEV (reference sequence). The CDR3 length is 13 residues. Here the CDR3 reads CASSPAGGEAQYF. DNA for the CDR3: TGTGCCAGCAGCCCTGCCGGGGGGGAAGCCCAGTACTTC.

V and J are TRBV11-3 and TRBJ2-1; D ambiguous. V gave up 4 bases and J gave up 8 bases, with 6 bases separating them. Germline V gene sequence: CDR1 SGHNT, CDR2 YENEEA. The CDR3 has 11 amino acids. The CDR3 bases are TGTGCCAGCAGCTGGAGTGATGAGCAGTTCTTC. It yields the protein CASSWSDEQFF.

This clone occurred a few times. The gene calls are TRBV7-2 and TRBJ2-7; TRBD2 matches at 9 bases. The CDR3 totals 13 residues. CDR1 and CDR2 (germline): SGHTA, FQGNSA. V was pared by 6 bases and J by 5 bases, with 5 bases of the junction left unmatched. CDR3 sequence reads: CASSLRTSDEQYF. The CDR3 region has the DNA TGTGCCAGCAGTCTTAGGACTAGCGACGAGCAGTACTTC.

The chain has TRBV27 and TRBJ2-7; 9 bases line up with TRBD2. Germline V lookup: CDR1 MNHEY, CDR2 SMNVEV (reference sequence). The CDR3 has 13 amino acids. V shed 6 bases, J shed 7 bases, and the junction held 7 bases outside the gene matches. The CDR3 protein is CASRVAGDNEQYF. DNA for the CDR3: TGTGCCAGCAGAGTAGCGGGAGACAATGAGCAGTACTTC.

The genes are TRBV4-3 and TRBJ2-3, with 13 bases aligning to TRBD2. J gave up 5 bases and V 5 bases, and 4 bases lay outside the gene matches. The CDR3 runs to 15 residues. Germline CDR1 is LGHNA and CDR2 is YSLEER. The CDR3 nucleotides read TGCGCCAGCAGCTTACTAGCGGGGGGGGAAGATACGCAGTATTTT. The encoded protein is CASSLLAGGEDTQYF.

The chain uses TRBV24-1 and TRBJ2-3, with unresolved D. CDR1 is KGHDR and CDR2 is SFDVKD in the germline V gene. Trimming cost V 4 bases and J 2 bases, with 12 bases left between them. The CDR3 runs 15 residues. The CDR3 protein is CATSEKTPNTDTQYF. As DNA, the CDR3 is TGTGCCACCAGTGAAAAGACACCCAACACAGATACGCAGTATTTT.

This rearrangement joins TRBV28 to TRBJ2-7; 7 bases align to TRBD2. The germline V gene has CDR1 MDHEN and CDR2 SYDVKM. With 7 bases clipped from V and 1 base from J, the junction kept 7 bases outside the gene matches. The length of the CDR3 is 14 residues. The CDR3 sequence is CASTLAVNSYEQYF. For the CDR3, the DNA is TGTGCCAGCACTCTAGCGGTAAATTCCTACGAGCAGTACTTC.

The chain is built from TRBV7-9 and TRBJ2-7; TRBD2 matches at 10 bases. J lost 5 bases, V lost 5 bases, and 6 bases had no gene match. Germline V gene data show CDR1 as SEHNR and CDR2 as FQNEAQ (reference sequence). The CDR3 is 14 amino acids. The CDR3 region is CASSLGLAVDEQYF. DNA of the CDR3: TGTGCCAGCAGCCTCGGACTAGCGGTCGACGAGCAGTACTTC.

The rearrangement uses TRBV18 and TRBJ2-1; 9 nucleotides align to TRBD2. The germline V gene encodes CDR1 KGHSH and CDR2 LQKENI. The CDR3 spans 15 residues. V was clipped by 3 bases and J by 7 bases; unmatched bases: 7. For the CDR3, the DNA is TGTGCCAGCTCACCTATGGCTAGCGGGAAGAATGAGCAGTTCTTC. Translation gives CASSPMASGKNEQFF. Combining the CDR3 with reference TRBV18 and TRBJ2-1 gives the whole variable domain NAGVMQNPRHLVRRRGQEARLRCSPMKGHSHVYWYRQLPEEGLKFMVYLQKENIIDESGMPKERFSAEFPKEGPSILRIQQVVRGDSAAYFCASSPMASGKNEQFFGPGTRLTVL.

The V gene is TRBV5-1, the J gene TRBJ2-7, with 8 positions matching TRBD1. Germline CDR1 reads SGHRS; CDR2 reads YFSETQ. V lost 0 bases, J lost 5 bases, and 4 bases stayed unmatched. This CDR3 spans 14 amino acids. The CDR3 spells CASSLVDRDNEQYF. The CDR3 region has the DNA TGCGCCAGCAGCTTGGTGGACAGGGACAACGAGCAGTACTTC.

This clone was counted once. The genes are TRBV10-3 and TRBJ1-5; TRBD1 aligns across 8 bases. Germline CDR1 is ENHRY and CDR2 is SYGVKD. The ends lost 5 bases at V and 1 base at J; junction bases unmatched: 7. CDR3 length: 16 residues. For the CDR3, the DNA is TGTGCCATCAGTTCTGGACAGGGTTTGAGCAATCAGCCCCAGCATTTT. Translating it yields CAISSGQGLSNQPQHF.

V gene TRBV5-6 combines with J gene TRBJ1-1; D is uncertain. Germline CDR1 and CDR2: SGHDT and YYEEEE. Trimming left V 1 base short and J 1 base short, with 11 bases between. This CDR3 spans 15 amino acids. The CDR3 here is CASSLRTAPNTEAFF. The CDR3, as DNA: TGTGCCAGCAGCTTGAGGACTGCCCCGAACACTGAAGCTTTCTTT.

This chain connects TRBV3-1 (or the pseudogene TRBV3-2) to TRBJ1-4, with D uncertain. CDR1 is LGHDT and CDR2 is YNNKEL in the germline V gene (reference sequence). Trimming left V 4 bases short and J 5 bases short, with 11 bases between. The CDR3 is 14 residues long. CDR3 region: CASSPWTENEKLFF. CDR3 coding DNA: TGTGCCAGCAGCCCTTGGACTGAGAATGAAAAACTGTTTTTT.

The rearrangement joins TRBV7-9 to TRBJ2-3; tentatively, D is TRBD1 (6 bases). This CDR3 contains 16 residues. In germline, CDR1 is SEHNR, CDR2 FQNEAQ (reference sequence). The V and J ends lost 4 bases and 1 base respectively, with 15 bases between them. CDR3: CASSYFPGAGTDTQYF. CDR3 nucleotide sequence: TGTGCCAGCAGCTACTTTCCAGGGGCGGGCACAGATACGCAGTATTTT.

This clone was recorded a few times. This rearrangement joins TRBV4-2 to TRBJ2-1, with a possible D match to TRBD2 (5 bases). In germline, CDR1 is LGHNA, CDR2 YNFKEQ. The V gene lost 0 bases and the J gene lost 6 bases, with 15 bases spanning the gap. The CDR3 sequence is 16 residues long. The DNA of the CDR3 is TGTGCCAGCAGCCAAGATTCATCGTCGGGGTTCAATGAGCAGTTCTTC. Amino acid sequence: CASSQDSSSGFNEQFF.

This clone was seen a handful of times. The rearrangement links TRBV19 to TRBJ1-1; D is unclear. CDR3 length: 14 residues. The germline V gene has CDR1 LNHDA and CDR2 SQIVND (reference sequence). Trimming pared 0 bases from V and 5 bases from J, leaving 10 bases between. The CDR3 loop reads CASSIEARVTEAFF. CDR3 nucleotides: TGTGCCAGTAGTATAGAGGCGAGGGTTACTGAAGCTTTCTTT. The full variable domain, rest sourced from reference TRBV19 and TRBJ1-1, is DGGITQSPKYLFRKEGQNVTLSCEQNLNHDAMYWYRQDPGQGLRLIYYSQIVNDFQKGDIAEGYSVSREKKESFPLTVTSAQKNPTAFYLCASSIEARVTEAFFGQGTRLTVV.

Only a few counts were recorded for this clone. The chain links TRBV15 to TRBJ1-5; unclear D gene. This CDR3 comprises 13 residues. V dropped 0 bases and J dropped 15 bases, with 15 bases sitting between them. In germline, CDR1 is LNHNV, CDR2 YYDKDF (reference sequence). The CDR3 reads CATSRDRTALRHF. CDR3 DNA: TGTGCCACCAGCAGAGATCGAACAGCCTTACGGCATTTT. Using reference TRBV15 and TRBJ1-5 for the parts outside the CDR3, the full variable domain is DAMVIQNPRYQVTQFGKPVTLSCSQTLNHNVMYWYQQKSSQAPKLLFHYYDKDFNNEADTPDNFQSRRPNTSFCFLDIRSPGLGDTAMYLCATSRDRTALRHFGDGTRLSIL.

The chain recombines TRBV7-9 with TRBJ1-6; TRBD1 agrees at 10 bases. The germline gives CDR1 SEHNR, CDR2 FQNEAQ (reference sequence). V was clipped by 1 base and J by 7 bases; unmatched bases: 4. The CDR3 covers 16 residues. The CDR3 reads CASSLGDRGTNSPLHF. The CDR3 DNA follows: TGTGCCAGCAGCTTAGGGGACAGGGGCACCAATTCACCCCTCCACTTT.

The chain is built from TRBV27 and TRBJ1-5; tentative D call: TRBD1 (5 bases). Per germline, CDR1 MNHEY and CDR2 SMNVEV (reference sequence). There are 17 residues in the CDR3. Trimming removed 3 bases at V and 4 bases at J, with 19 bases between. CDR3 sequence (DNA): TGTGCCAGCAGTTTGGCCTTCCGGGGGGATGGGAATCAGCCCCAGCATTTT. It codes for CASSLAFRGDGNQPQHF.

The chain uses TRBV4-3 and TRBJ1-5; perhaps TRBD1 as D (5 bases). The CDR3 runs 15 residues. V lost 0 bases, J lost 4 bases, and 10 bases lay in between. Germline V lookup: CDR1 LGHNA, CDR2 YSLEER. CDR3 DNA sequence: TGCGCCAGCAGCCAAGATCGGGCAGGGAATCAGCCCCAGCATTTT. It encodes CASSQDRAGNQPQHF.